This T cell receptor beta chain was identified during a study of blood T cell repertoires in COVID-19. Study-level information: T cells, B-cell-depleted T cells, or PBMCs supplied cDNA or gDNA.

In germline, CDR1 is KGHSH, CDR2 LQKENI. V was cut by 2 bases and J by 7 bases, with 11 bases left in between. The CDR3 covers 13 residues. TCRdb's copy holds only in-frame clones and misses some; the assay was immunoSEQ multiplex PCR. Among some 120,000 clones listed, approximately 82% were seen once. V is TRBV18 and J is TRBJ1-1; TRBD1 is a possible D gene (5 bases). Material: peripheral blood. This TCR derives from a man in his 70s with active or convalescent COVID-19. The CDR3 nucleotides read TGTGCCAGCTCACCAGCTCAGGGTAGTGAAGCTTTCTTT. It is translated as CASSPAQGSEAFF.